This T cell receptor beta chain is drawn from a study of blood T cells in healthy people across ages. Whole-study results and caveats: The recorded TCR beta diversity per million T cells decreased in a roughly linear manner with age.

It was about 9.4 milliliters of peripheral blood that were drawn from each donor. Remarks on this clonotype: Its target is not known.

Combining a sample-barcoded 5' primer with a J-beta primer mix, a second PCR ran for about 6 to 11 cycles. CDR3-containing paired-end reads numbered at least 2.5 million in each sample. Each CDR3 protein is one row after TCRdb ran MiXCR on the 5' RACE reads. The sample holds around 1.5 million distinct CDR3 sequences, about 31% seen once. Sequenced material: blood. The TCR was taken from a woman aged 30 to 39 in good health.

The CDR3 here is CASSGDRAIVYNEQFF. The CDR3 DNA is TGTGCCAGCAGTGGGGACAGGGCTATCGTGTACAATGAGCAGTTCTTC. The genes are TRBV6-1 and TRBJ2-1; 9 nucleotides align to TRBD1. Per germline, CDR1 MNHNS and CDR2 SASEGT. With 4 bases clipped from V and 4 bases from J, the junction kept 8 bases outside the gene matches. The length of the CDR3 is 16 residues.